The clone carrying this T cell receptor (beta chain) was observed a few times. What it binds is unknown. Deletions cut 0 bases from V and 1 base from J, with 12 bases between. There are 16 residues in the CDR3. The germline V gene has CDR1 MGHRA and CDR2 YSYEKL. The data are from a study of blood T cells in healthy people across ages. About the research overall: When template switching was applied, about one barcoded beta molecule was captured per two T cells. Study-level results: Because donor CMV status was unknown, expanded clonotype changes were possibly confounded.

Primers used in a second PCR of roughly 7 to 11 cycles were a sample-barcoded 5' primer and a J-beta primer mix. Every cDNA was tagged by a template-switch adaptor with 12 random nucleotides. TCRdb reprocessed the 5' RACE reads via MiXCR and lists one record per CDR3 protein. The sample lists roughly 1.5 million distinct CDR3 sequences; 35% to 45% were seen once. Drawn from each donor were ten milliliters of peripheral blood. The material sequenced was blood. The sequence was obtained from a young woman in good health. The gene calls are TRBV4-1 and TRBJ2-5; D uncertain. CDR3 coding DNA: TGCGCCAGCAGCCAAGAGAAGGGTTATGGCCAAGAGACCCAGTACTTC. Encoded protein: CASSQEKGYGQETQYF.